One and the same sample provided the 20 T cell receptor beta chains below, sequenced in a study of blood T cell repertoires in COVID-19. Some clones are missing from TCRdb's copy, which holds only in-frame ones; the method was immunoSEQ multiplex PCR. The sample comprises roughly 150,000 clones, about 86% of which are singletons, and 7.3% rests with the top ten. Sequencing was carried out using PBMCs or T cells enriched from blood (not recorded which). The source is a man aged 50 to 59 who had recovered from COVID-19.

The genes are TRBV10-1 and TRBJ2-3, with 8 bases lining up with TRBD1. The ends lost 8 bases at V and 5 bases at J; junction bases unmatched: 12. Per the germline V gene, CDR1 is WNHNN and CDR2 is SYGVQD (reference sequence). This CDR3 is built from 15 residues. The CDR3 DNA reads TGCGCCAGCCCCAGGGGGCGCGATAGAGGAGATACGCAGTATTTT. Its translation is CASPRGRDRGDTQYF.

J is TRBJ2-5 and V is TRBV7-2; 10 bases fit TRBD2. J was trimmed by 5 bases and V by 2 bases; bases with no gene match: 8. The germline gives CDR1 SGHTA, CDR2 FQGNSA. This CDR3 spans 16 amino acids. CDR3 nucleotides: TGTGCCAGCAGCTTATCAGCTAGCGGGGGATTGGAGACCCAGTACTTC. It codes for CASSLSASGGLETQYF.

The chain recombines TRBV7-8 with TRBJ1-2; TRBD1 aligns across 8 bases. V lost 5 bases to trimming and J lost 6 bases; unmatched junction nucleotides: 5. This CDR3 comprises 13 residues. Per germline, CDR1 SGHVS and CDR2 FQNEAQ. This CDR3 reads CASSERTGNGYTF. The CDR3 bases are TGTGCCAGCAGCGAAAGGACAGGGAATGGCTACACCTTC. The full variable domain, in which reference TRBV7-8 and TRBJ1-2 provide the parts outside the CDR3, is GAGVSQSPRYKVAKRGQDVALRCDPISGHVSLFWYQQALGQGPEFLTYFQNEAQLDKSGLPSDRFFAERPEGSVSTLKIQRTQQEDSAVYLCASSERTGNGYTFGSGTRLTVV.

This sequence joins TRBV27 and TRBJ2-3; D is possibly TRBD2 (6 bases). Germline assignment: CDR1 MNHEY and CDR2 SMNVEV (reference sequence). This CDR3 has 16 amino acids. Trimming removed 5 bases at V and 1 base at J, with 16 bases between. The CDR3 bases are TGTGCCAGCAGTACACGAGCGGGTTCAGGCACAGATACGCAGTATTTT. Encoded protein: CASSTRAGSGTDTQYF.

The J gene is TRBJ2-3, the V gene TRBV5-5; 8 positions match TRBD1. V trimming: 4 bases; J trimming: 4 bases; junction bases outside the gene matches: 11. Germline V lookup: CDR1 SGHKS, CDR2 YYEKEE (reference sequence). This CDR3 has 16 amino acids. The CDR3 bases are TGTGCCAGCAGCCTAAGAGGCGACAGGGGATCAGATACGCAGTATTTT. It codes for CASSLRGDRGSDTQYF.

This clone has more than one count but fewer than ten. The chain uses TRBV5-8 and TRBJ2-3, with TRBD2 identical over 12 bases. Trimming took 3 bases from V and 4 from J; bases not matched to a gene: 9. There are 17 residues in the CDR3. Looked up from germline, CDR1 is SGHTS and CDR2 is YDEGEE. The CDR3: CASSSRPSGGASDTQYF. In DNA form, the CDR3 reads TGTGCCAGCAGCTCAAGACCTAGCGGGGGGGCCTCAGATACGCAGTATTTT.

This clone was found a few times. The chain employs TRBV7-2 and TRBJ2-7; 9 nucleotides match TRBD2. The CDR3 has 16 residues. After removal of 0 bases from V and 3 bases from J, the junction contained 6 bases not matched to a gene. CDR1 is SGHTA, CDR2 FQGNSA, per germline. CDR3 amino acids: CASSLAKRGVSYEQYF. CDR3 coding DNA: TGTGCCAGCAGCTTAGCGAAGCGGGGGGTCAGCTACGAGCAGTACTTC.

This sequence joins TRBV2 and TRBJ1-1; D is unresolved. The length of the CDR3 is 14 residues. The germline gives CDR1 SNHLY, CDR2 FYNNEI. V shed 2 bases and J shed 4 bases, with 11 bases lying between them. CDR3 amino acids: CASSEFQVGTEAFF. Written as DNA, the CDR3 is TGTGCCAGCAGTGAATTTCAGGTTGGCACTGAAGCTTTCTTT.

The chain combines TRBV12-3 or TRBV12-4 with TRBJ1-5, with a weak D call TRBD1 (6 bases). The CDR3 runs 12 residues. Trimming cost V 4 bases and J 6 bases, with 7 bases left between them. The CDR3 DNA reads as TGTGCCAGCAGTTCAGGGGTTCAGCCCCAGCATTTT. Translated, it gives CASSSGVQPQHF.

The V call is TRBV6-5, the J call TRBJ1-2, with D possibly TRBD1 on 5 matching bases. Trimming took 0 bases from V and 8 from J, leaving 10 bases between them. Germline CDR1 reads MNHEY; CDR2 reads SVGAGI. The CDR3 consists of 13 residues. CDR3 DNA sequence: TGTGCCAGCAGTTACTCGAAAGGGGTCGGCTACACCTTC. Its translation: CASSYSKGVGYTF.

There are a few counts of this clone. The chain recombines TRBV4-2 with TRBJ2-7; D is uncertain. Germline V gene sequence: CDR1 LGHNA, CDR2 YNFKEQ. CDR3 length: 16 residues. V was shortened by 2 bases and J by 2 bases, with 16 bases between the two germline ends. The CDR3 region is CASSQTGDGSTYEQYF. Written as DNA, the CDR3 is TGTGCCAGCAGCCAAACCGGCGACGGGTCTACCTACGAGCAGTACTTC.

The V call is TRBV7-2, the J call TRBJ2-1; D unclear. Deletions cut 2 bases from V and 6 bases from J, with 11 bases between. CDR1 is SGHTA, CDR2 FQGNSA, per germline. This CDR3 region has 14 residues. CDR3 sequence: CASSLTITGNEQFF. CDR3 DNA sequence: TGTGCCAGCAGCTTAACGATCACGGGCAATGAGCAGTTCTTC.

The CDR3 DNA reads as TGCGCCAGCAGCCCTGGACTAGCGGGGGGGCGGTTGGAATGGAGCAATGAGCAGTTCTTC. As protein: CASSPGLAGGRLEWSNEQFF. The V call is TRBV5-1, the J call TRBJ2-1; TRBD2 matches at 15 bases. This CDR3 has 20 amino acids. V lost 4 bases and J lost 6; bases outside the gene matches: 17. Germline CDR1 SGHRS, CDR2 YFSETQ.

The CDR3 loop reads CASSKARGQGNTEAFF. The CDR3 DNA sequence: TGTGCCAGCAGCAAAGCGAGGGGGCAAGGGAACACTGAAGCTTTCTTT. The chain has TRBV21-1 and TRBJ1-1; the table's TRBD1 call for D was not verified on the DNA. TRBV21-1 is deemed a pseudogene. The CDR3 has 16 residues.

The CDR3 reads CASSLGAEGGTDTQYF. The CDR3, as DNA: TGTGCCAGCAGCTTAGGGGCCGAAGGGGGCACAGATACGCAGTATTTT. This rearrangement joins TRBV7-9 to TRBJ2-3, with D perhaps matching TRBD1 (5 bases). The germline V gene encodes CDR1 SEHNR and CDR2 FQNEAQ (reference sequence). The length of the CDR3 is 16 residues. The V and J ends lost 1 base and 1 base respectively, with 12 bases between them.

There are a few counts of this clone. The chain carries TRBV10-3 and TRBJ1-5; TRBD1 aligns across 8 bases. Germline assignment: CDR1 ENHRY and CDR2 SYGVKD. The V segment lost 7 bases and the J segment 3 bases; nucleotides outside the gene matches: 11. CDR3 length equals 16 residues. CDR3 sequence: CAIMGQGARDNQPQHF. DNA for the CDR3: TGTGCCATCATGGGGCAGGGGGCGCGGGACAATCAGCCCCAGCATTTT.

V gene TRBV7-2 combines with J gene TRBJ1-3; tentatively, D is TRBD1 (5 bases). The V end was cut by 5 bases, the J end by 2 bases, with 13 bases between. From germline, CDR1 is SGHTA and CDR2 FQGNSA. The CDR3 contains 15 residues. The CDR3 DNA follows: TGTGCCAGCAGCGGCGGGGCCGGACCTGGAAACACCATATATTTT. Translating it yields CASSGGAGPGNTIYF.

The chain carries TRBV5-1 and TRBJ2-3, with D uncertain. Germline V gene data show CDR1 as SGHRS and CDR2 as YFSETQ. V was shortened by 4 bases and J by 5 bases, with 14 bases between the two germline ends. CDR3 length: 14 amino acids. CDR3 sequence: CASSPQAARDTQYF. The CDR3 coding sequence is TGCGCCAGCAGCCCCCAAGCTGCGAGAGATACGCAGTATTTT.

This clone was seen more than once but under ten times. This chain links TRBV7-2 with TRBJ1-2, with TRBD1 identical over 7 bases. This CDR3 comprises 14 residues. Trimming removed 5 bases from V and 5 bases from J; junction bases left unmatched: 8. Germline V gives CDR1 SGHTA, CDR2 FQGNSA. CDR3 DNA sequence: TGTGCCAGCAGCCGTGACAGGGATGGGTATGGCTACACCTTC. It yields the protein CASSRDRDGYGYTF.

This chain joins TRBV29-1 and TRBJ2-1, with 10 bases aligning to TRBD1. After removal of 6 bases from V and 7 bases from J, the junction contained 6 bases not matched to a gene. Germline V gives CDR1 SQVTM, CDR2 ANQGSEA. This CDR3 is built from 13 residues. This chain's CDR3 is CSVPDRGRNEQFF. CDR3 bases: TGCAGCGTACCCGACAGGGGGCGTAATGAGCAGTTCTTC.